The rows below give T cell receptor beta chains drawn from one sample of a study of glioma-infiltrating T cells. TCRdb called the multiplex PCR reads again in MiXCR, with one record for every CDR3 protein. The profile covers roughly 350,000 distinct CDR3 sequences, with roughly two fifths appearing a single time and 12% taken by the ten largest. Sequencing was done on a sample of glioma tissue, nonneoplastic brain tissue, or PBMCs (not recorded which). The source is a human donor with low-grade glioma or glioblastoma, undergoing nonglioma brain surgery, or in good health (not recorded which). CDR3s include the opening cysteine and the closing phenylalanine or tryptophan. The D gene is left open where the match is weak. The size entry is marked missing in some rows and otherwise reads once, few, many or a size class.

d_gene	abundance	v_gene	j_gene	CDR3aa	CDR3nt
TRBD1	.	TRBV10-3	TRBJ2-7	CAIKGTEGSEQYF	TGTGCCATCAAAGGGACAGAGGGTAGCGAGCAGTACTTC
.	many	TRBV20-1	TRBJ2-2	CSASLAGRNTGELFF	TGCAGTGCTAGTCTGGCGGGTAGGAACACCGGGGAGCTGTTTTTT
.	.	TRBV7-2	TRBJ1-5	CASSLGKSQPQHF	TGTGCCAGCAGCTTAGGGAAGAGTCAGCCCCAGCATTTT
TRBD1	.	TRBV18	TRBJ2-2	CASSPGQGGESGELFF	TGTGCCAGCTCACCGGGACAGGGTGGCGAATCCGGGGAGCTGTTTTTT
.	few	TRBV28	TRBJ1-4	CASSLYVRGAHSTNEKLFF	TGTGCCAGCAGTTTATATGTTCGGGGGGCCCACTCAACTAATGAAAAACTGTTTTTT
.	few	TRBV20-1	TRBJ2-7	CSALEEGGTYEQYF	TGCAGTGCTCTCGAGGAGGGGGGGACCTACGAGCAGTACTTC
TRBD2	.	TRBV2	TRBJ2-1	CASSPFRTSGRTGVNEQFF	TGTGCCAGCAGCCCATTTAGGACTAGCGGGAGAACAGGGGTCAATGAGCAGTTCTTC
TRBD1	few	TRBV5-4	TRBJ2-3	CASSGDSDTQYF	TGTGCCAGCAGCGGGGACAGTGATACGCAGTATTTT
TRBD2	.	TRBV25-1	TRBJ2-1	CASSILAGVSISGQFF	TGTGCCAGCAGTATCCTAGCGGGAGTGTCAATCAGTGGGCAGTTCTTC
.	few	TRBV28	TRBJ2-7	CASSFRFYEQYF	TGTGCCAGCAGTTTTAGGTTTTACGAGCAGTACTTC
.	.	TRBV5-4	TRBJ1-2	CASRNGAAEGYTF	TGTGCCAGCAGAAACGGGGCCGCGGAGGGCTACACCTTC
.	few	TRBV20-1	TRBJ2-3	CSARSPGATSTDTQYF	TGCAGTGCTAGATCCCCAGGGGCGACTAGCACAGATACGCAGTATTTT
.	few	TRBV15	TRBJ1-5	CATSRDFPQTNQPQHF	TGTGCCACCAGCAGAGATTTTCCCCAGACGAATCAGCCCCAGCATTTT
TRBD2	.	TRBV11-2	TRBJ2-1	CASSLEGWTSGSTGEQFF	TGTGCCAGCAGCTTAGAAGGTTGGACTAGCGGGAGCACGGGTGAGCAGTTCTTC
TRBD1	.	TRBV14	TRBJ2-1	CASSQSRLRQGLYNEQFF	TGTGCCAGCAGCCAGTCAAGACTGAGACAGGGTCTCTACAATGAGCAGTTCTTC
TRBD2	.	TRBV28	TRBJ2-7	CASCPAGLLKKVFYEQYF	TGTGCCAGCTGCCCAGCGGGACTCCTTAAGAAGGTTTTCTACGAGCAGTACTTC
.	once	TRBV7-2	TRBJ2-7	CASSFGVGEPYEQYF	TGTGCCAGCAGCTTCGGAGTGGGAGAACCCTACGAGCAGTACTTC
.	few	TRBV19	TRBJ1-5	CASNTVPYQPQHF	TGTGCCAGTAACACAGTCCCCTATCAGCCCCAGCATTTT
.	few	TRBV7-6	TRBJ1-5	CASSSSSRGPRDQPQHF	TGTGCCAGCAGCTCGTCATCCCGGGGCCCTCGGGATCAGCCCCAGCATTTT
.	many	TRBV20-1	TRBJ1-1	CSAREGGKNTEAFF	TGCAGTGCAAGGGAGGGGGGGAAGAACACTGAAGCTTTCTTT
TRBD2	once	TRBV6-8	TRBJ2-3	CASSYVASGSSTDTQYF	TGTGCCAGCAGTTACGTCGCTAGCGGGAGTAGTACAGATACGCAGTATTTT
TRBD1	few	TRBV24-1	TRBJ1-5	CATSDPGQRDQPQHF	TGTGCCACCAGTGACCCGGGACAGCGGGATCAGCCCCAGCATTTT
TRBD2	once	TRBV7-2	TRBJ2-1	CASSPGWEGREQFF	TGTGCCAGCAGCCCAGGGTGGGAGGGAAGGGAGCAGTTCTTC
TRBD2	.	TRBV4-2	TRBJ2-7	CASSQEQREIYEQYF	TGTGCCAGCAGCCAAGAGCAGCGGGAGATCTACGAGCAGTACTTC
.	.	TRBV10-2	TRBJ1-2	CATRGLTANYGYTF	TGTGCCACCCGGGGGTTAACAGCTAACTATGGCTACACCTTC
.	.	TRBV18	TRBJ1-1	CASSGGVEAFF	TGTGCCAGCTCAGGAGGGGTTGAAGCTTTCTTT
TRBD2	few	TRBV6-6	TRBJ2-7	CASSYPGLAGRLAEQYF	TGTGCCAGCAGTTACCCAGGACTAGCGGGAAGGCTCGCCGAGCAGTACTTC
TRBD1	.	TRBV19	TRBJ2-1	CATQDRGSSSYNEQFF	TGTGCCACCCAGGACAGGGGCTCAAGCTCCTACAATGAGCAGTTCTTC
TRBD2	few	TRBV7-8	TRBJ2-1	CASSWGLAKSSYNEQFF	TGTGCCAGCAGCTGGGGACTAGCAAAGAGCTCCTACAATGAGCAGTTCTTC
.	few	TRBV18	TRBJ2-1	CASSPYTGTEQFF	TGTGCCAGCTCACCATATACAGGGACTGAGCAGTTCTTC
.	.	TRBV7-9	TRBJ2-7	CASSFTGEAYEQYF	TGTGCCAGCAGCTTTACCGGGGAAGCGTACGAGCAGTACTTC
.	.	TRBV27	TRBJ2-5	CASSRSGADQETQYF	TGTGCCAGCAGCAGATCCGGGGCAGACCAAGAGACCCAGTACTTC
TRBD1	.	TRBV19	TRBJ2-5	CASSPDRGGETQYF	TGTGCCAGTAGTCCGGACAGGGGTGGAGAGACCCAGTACTTC
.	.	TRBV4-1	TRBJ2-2	CASSQWTPGELFF	TGCGCCAGCAGCCAATGGACTCCCGGGGAGCTGTTTTTT
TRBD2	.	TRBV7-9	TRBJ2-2	CASSPRTSGRVGTGELFF	TGTGCCAGCAGCCCCCGGACTAGCGGGAGAGTCGGCACCGGGGAGCTGTTTTTT
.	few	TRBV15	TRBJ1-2	CATSRVAVGYGYTF	TGTGCCACCAGCAGAGTTGCAGTAGGCTATGGCTACACCTTC
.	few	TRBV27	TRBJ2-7	CASSPGFRSPYEQYF	TGTGCCAGCAGCCCAGGGTTTAGGTCACCCTACGAGCAGTACTTC
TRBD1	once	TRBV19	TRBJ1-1	CASSIRQGGNTEAFF	TGTGCCAGTAGTATACGACAGGGGGGGAACACTGAAGCTTTCTTT
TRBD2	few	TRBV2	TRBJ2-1	CASSAASGSGNEQFF	TGTGCCAGCAGTGCGGCTAGCGGGAGTGGGAATGAGCAGTTCTTC
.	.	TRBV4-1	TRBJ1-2	CAGSQERDTSYHNLYGYTF	TGCGCCGGCAGCCAAGAGCGGGACACGAGCTACCATAACCTCTATGGCTACACCTTC
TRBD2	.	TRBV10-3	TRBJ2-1	CAISETGTITYEQFF	TGTGCCATCAGTGAGACCGGGACTATAACTTACGAGCAGTTCTTC
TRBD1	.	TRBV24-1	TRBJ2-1	CATSDQDRVRDEKFF	TGTGCCACCAGTGATCAGGACAGGGTCCGAGATGAGAAGTTCTTC
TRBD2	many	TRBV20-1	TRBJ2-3	CSAIAGVGADTQYF	TGCAGTGCTATAGCGGGAGTAGGGGCAGATACGCAGTATTTT
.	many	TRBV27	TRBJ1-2	CASSLFSRGKFYGYTF	TGTGCCAGCAGTTTATTTAGTCGGGGGAAATTCTATGGCTACACCTTC
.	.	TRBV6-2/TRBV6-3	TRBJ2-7	CASSPPYIYEQYF	TGTGCCAGCAGTCCCCCGTACATCTACGAGCAGTACTTC
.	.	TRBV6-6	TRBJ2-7	CASSYSRRGGVGQMTSFTYEQYF	TGTGCCAGCAGTTACTCGAGGAGGGGGGGGGTCGGACAAATGACTAGCTTCACCTACGAGCAGTACTTC
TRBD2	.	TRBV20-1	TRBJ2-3	CSARDGRGTDTQYF	TGCAGTGCTAGAGATGGGAGGGGTACAGATACGCAGTATTTT
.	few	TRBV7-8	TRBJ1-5	CASSLGAGHQPQHF	TGTGCCAGCAGCTTAGGAGCAGGACATCAGCCCCAGCATTTT
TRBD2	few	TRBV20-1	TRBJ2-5	CSARGTSGAQETQYF	TGCAGTGCTAGGGGGACTAGCGGGGCCCAAGAGACCCAGTACTTC
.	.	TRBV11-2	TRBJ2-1	CASSLLDSGSGQFF	TGTGCCAGCAGCTTATTGGATAGCGGTTCTGGGCAGTTCTTC
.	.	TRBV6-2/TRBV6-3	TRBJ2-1	CASNKNSPTPPYNEQFF	TGTGCCAGCAACAAAAATTCCCCGACCCCGCCCTACAATGAGCAGTTCTTC
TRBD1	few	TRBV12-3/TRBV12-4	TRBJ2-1	CASRRTGGPQNEQFF	TGTGCCAGCAGACGGACAGGGGGACCTCAAAATGAGCAGTTCTTC
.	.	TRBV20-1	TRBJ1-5	CSASTMGFQPQHF	TGCAGTGCTAGTACGATGGGTTTTCAGCCCCAGCATTTT
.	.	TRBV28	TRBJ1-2	CASSSLRYATNYGYTF	TGTGCCAGCAGTTCCCTCAGGTATGCCACTAACTATGGCTACACCTTC
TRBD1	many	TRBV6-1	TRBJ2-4	CASSLTGAKNIQYF	TGTGCCAGCAGCTTGACAGGGGCCAAAAACATTCAGTACTTC
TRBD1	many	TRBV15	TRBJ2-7	CATSVPGQGLHEQYF	TGTGCCACCAGCGTACCGGGACAGGGGCTCCACGAGCAGTACTTC
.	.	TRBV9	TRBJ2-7	CASSVGAVYEQYF	TGTGCCAGCAGCGTAGGTGCGGTCTACGAGCAGTACTTC
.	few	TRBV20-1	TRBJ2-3	CSAQPRGSTDTQYF	TGCAGTGCGCAACCAAGGGGGAGCACAGATACGCAGTATTTT
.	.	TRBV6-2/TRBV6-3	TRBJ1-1	CASSYSRSGNTETFF	TGTGCCAGCAGTTACTCGAGGTCGGGAAATACTGAAACTTTCTTT